The clone carrying this T cell receptor (beta chain) is a singleton in its sample. The protocol was immunoSEQ multiplex PCR, while the TCRdb copy is restricted to in-frame clones and leaves out a portion. The sample has about 6,100 clones, about 87% seen once. The data belong to a study of T cell responses to AZD1222 COVID-19 vaccine. J gave up 2 bases and V 5 bases, and 13 bases lay outside the gene matches. There are 16 residues in the CDR3. Germline values: CDR1 SGHNT, CDR2 YYREEE (reference sequence). The sequences come from peripheral blood, collected 28 days after the second AZD1222 dose. The TCR sequence derives from an adult who received the AZD1222 COVID-19 vaccine. This rearrangement joins TRBV5-4 to TRBJ2-7, with 7 positions matching TRBD2. DNA of the CDR3: TGTGCCAGCAGTGGAGGAGGACCTAGCGGACCCTACGAGCAGTACTTC. As protein: CASSGGGPSGPYEQYF. The full variable domain, its missing parts supplied by reference TRBV5-4 and TRBJ2-7, is ETGVTQSPTHLIKTRGQQVTLRCSSQSGHNTVSWYQQALGQGPQFIFQYYREEENGRGNFPPRFSGLQFPNYSSELNVNALELDDSALYLCASSGGGPSGPYEQYFGPGTRLTVT.